This entry is about one TCR beta chain. What it binds is unknown. J gave up 4 bases and V 4 bases, and 10 bases lay outside the gene matches. The length of the CDR3 is 16 residues. Germline loops: CDR1 SGDLS, CDR2 YYNGEE. Assay: immunoSEQ multiplex PCR; the TCRdb copy retains only in-frame clones and omits some. This sample has some 2,500,000 clones, with 85% to 95% found just once. The entry originates in a study of shared clonotypes between healthy human individuals. Study-level points and caveats: Naive subsets generally had larger estimated richness than memory subsets. Some naive CD4 clonotypes, 4% to 6%, turned up in common across a few donors.

The chain carries TRBV9 and TRBJ2-1; 8 bases are shared with TRBD1. Sequences were obtained from naive CD4+ T cells from PBMCs. As for subset: CD45RA+ positively selected. This TCR derives from a young man in good health. Some clones in this sample may be carry-over from other donors' samples. CDR3 protein: CASSPRTGKGYNEQFF. The CDR3 nucleotides read TGTGCCAGCAGCCCCCGGACAGGGAAAGGATACAATGAGCAGTTCTTC. The full variable domain, its missing parts supplied by reference TRBV9 and TRBJ2-1, is DSGVTQTPKHLITATGQRVTLRCSPRSGDLSVYWYQQSLDQGLQFLIQYYNGEERAKGNILERFSAQQFPDLHSELNLSSLELGDSALYFCASSPRTGKGYNEQFFGPGTRLTVL.